One sample yielded the 31 T cell receptor beta chains listed below, sequenced in a study of T cells after yellow fever vaccination. Each CDR3 protein is one row after TCRdb ran MiXCR on the 5' RACE reads. The table includes 340,000 or so distinct CDR3 sequences, under 15% detected once. The input for sequencing was CD4+ T cells sorted from PBMCs, taken 15 days after the yellow fever booster vaccination. The receptor source for this set is a man between 18 and 29 years old who received the YFV17D yellow fever vaccine.

This clonotype showed up many times. The chain uses TRBV4-2 and TRBJ2-3; D remains ambiguous. This CDR3 region has 15 residues. The V and J ends lost 4 bases and 0 bases respectively, with 11 bases between them. Germline V gene data show CDR1 as LGHNA and CDR2 as YNFKEQ. Written as DNA, the CDR3 is TGTGCCAGCAGCCGGCAGCCCGCTAGCACAGATACGCAGTATTTT. It encodes CASSRQPASTDTQYF.

There are a few counts of this clonotype. The chain is built from TRBV12-3 or TRBV12-4 and TRBJ1-2; D gene uncertain. This CDR3 has 11 amino acids. V lost 4 bases and J 6 bases, leaving 6 bases between the germline ends. Here the CDR3 DNA reads TGTGCCAGCAGTTCGGGTCATGGCTACACCTTC. This translates into CASSSGHGYTF.

A few counts support this clonotype. This chain uses TRBV20-1 with TRBJ2-5, with 9 nucleotides matching TRBD2. Germline-derived CDR1 and CDR2 are DFQATT and SNEGSKA (reference sequence). V lost 5 bases, J lost 4 bases, and 11 bases stayed unmatched. The CDR3 is 15 amino acids. The CDR3 here is CSAHLAGRWGETQYF. The CDR3 region has the DNA TGCAGTGCTCATCTAGCGGGGAGGTGGGGAGAGACCCAGTACTTC.

This clonotype was counted between two and nine times. The chain uses TRBV18 and TRBJ2-3; D perhaps matches TRBD2 (6 bases). The CDR3 runs to 14 residues. V was pared by 6 bases and J by 5 bases, with 15 bases between. The germline V gene encodes CDR1 KGHSH and CDR2 LQKENI. The CDR3 region has the DNA TGTGCCAGCTCGTCCGGACTAACCCAAGATACGCAGTATTTT. Protein: CASSSGLTQDTQYF.

Many counts were recorded for this clonotype. V is TRBV20-1 and J is TRBJ2-1; 7 bases fit TRBD1. Germline values: CDR1 DFQATT, CDR2 SNEGSKA (reference sequence). J lost 5 bases, V lost 6 bases, and 10 bases had no gene match. The CDR3 has 14 residues. Here the CDR3 DNA reads TGCAGTGCCCCGTGGACAGGAGGAAACAATGAGCAGTTCTTC. It is translated as CSAPWTGGNNEQFF.

This clonotype turned up a few times. V gene TRBV4-1 combines with J gene TRBJ2-4; either TRBD1 or TRBD2 may fit D (5 bases each). Trimming took off 2 bases at V and 3 bases at J, with 17 bases between the two ends. From germline, CDR1 is MGHRA and CDR2 YSYEKL. CDR3 length equals 17 residues. The CDR3 loop reads CASSQPGIGTLKNIQYF. The CDR3, as DNA: TGCGCCAGCAGCCAACCAGGGATTGGGACCCTCAAAAACATTCAGTACTTC.

V and J are TRBV4-3 and TRBJ1-2, with 8 bases identical to TRBD1. Trimming cost V 0 bases and J 3 bases; bases outside gene matches: 3. Germline V CDR1 and CDR2: LGHNA, YSLEER. CDR3 size: 15 residues. Here the CDR3 reads CASSQDDRGHYGYTF. In DNA, the CDR3 is TGCGCCAGCAGCCAAGATGACAGGGGTCACTATGGCTACACCTTC.

V is TRBV20-1 and J is TRBJ1-5; D is undetermined. Between the trimmed V and J ends, which lost 2 bases and 5 bases, there was a span of 10 bases. The CDR3 is 13 residues long. Per germline, CDR1 DFQATT and CDR2 SNEGSKA (reference sequence). The CDR3 bases are TGCAGTGCTAGACCACCAGAGTATCAGCCCCAGCATTTT. It translates to CSARPPEYQPQHF.

This clonotype showed up many times. V is TRBV20-1 and J is TRBJ1-2, with a weak D call TRBD1 (5 bases). The CDR3 consists of 13 residues. Germline CDR1 is DFQATT and CDR2 is SNEGSKA (reference sequence). The CDR3 DNA is TGCAGCATAAGCCTCAGGGTGGGCGATGGCTACACCTTC. Its translation is CSISLRVGDGYTF.

Only a few counts were recorded for this clonotype. For the CDR3, the DNA is TGTGCCAGCAGCTCCCGGGGGCTTCTGAACACCGGGGAGCTGTTTTTT. Translation: CASSSRGLLNTGELFF. The J gene is TRBJ2-2, the V gene TRBV7-2, with D perhaps given as TRBD1 or TRBD2 (6 bases each). The CDR3 extends over 16 amino acids. Germline CDR1 is SGHTA and CDR2 is FQGNSA. The V end was cut by 4 bases, the J end by 1 base, with 13 bases between.

This clonotype showed up just a few times. V gene TRBV7-9 combines with J gene TRBJ1-1; D gene uncertain. Trimming shortened V by 4 bases and J by 1 base, and 13 bases separated the two germline ends. This CDR3 is built from 15 residues. Per germline, CDR1 SEHNR and CDR2 FQNEAQ (reference sequence). This CDR3 is CASSYLSGWNTEAFF. The CDR3 DNA reads TGTGCCAGCAGCTATTTATCGGGTTGGAACACTGAAGCTTTCTTT.

The chain recombines TRBV4-3 with TRBJ2-3; the D gene is possibly TRBD2 (5 bases). The V gene's germline CDR1 is LGHNA and CDR2 YSLEER. Trimming shortened V by 0 bases and J by 3 bases, and 16 bases separated the two germline ends. The CDR3 loop spans 17 amino acids. CDR3 DNA: TGCGCCAGCAGCCAAGACCTTATAAGTTTAGCGACAGATACGCAGTATTTT. This gives the protein CASSQDLISLATDTQYF.

A few counts support this clonotype. The chain is built from TRBV7-9 and TRBJ2-5, with a weak D call TRBD2 (5 bases). Germline CDR1 reads SEHNR; CDR2 reads FQNEAQ (reference sequence). This CDR3 is 17 amino acids long. Trimming stripped 2 bases from V and 2 bases from J, with 18 bases between. For the CDR3, the DNA is TGTGCCAGCAGCTTAATGGCGGGCGTTTCAAATCAAGAGACCCAGTACTTC. Protein sequence: CASSLMAGVSNQETQYF.

This clonotype appeared a few times. The rearrangement links TRBV15 to TRBJ2-1, with TRBD2 matching over 8 bases. The junction had 11 bases not matched to a gene; V was cut back by 5 bases and J by 8 bases. The CDR3 has 15 residues. Germline-derived CDR1 and CDR2 are LNHNV and YYDKDF (reference sequence). CDR3 DNA: TGTGCCACCAGCCGCCCCCTCGGGGGGGGGGATGAGCAGTTCTTC. Translated: CATSRPLGGGDEQFF.

This clonotype was detected only a few times. CDR3 in amino acids: CASSQGTGGFTEAFF. CDR3 DNA sequence: TGTGCCAGCAGCCAAGGGACAGGGGGCTTCACTGAAGCTTTCTTT. The chain couples TRBV3-1 to TRBJ1-1; 11 positions agree with TRBD1. CDR1 is LGHDT and CDR2 is YNNKEL in the germline V gene (reference sequence). J gave up 4 bases and V 1 base, and 2 bases lay outside the gene matches. The CDR3 has 15 amino acids.

The chain has TRBV14 and TRBJ1-5; no definite D call. Germline V gives CDR1 SGHDN, CDR2 FVKESK. The CDR3 spans 16 residues. Trimming shortened V by 1 base and J by 4 bases, and 14 bases separated the two germline ends. CDR3 amino acids: CASSQAPGWVNQPQHF. Written as DNA, the CDR3 is TGTGCCAGCAGCCAAGCTCCGGGGTGGGTGAATCAGCCCCAGCATTTT.

V usage is TRBV2 and J usage is TRBJ2-7, with TRBD2 matching 7 bases. The J segment lost 1 base and the V segment lost 1 base, leaving 13 bases of the junction unmatched. CDR3 length: 18 amino acids. CDR1 SNHLY and CDR2 FYNNEI come from the germline V gene. CDR3 DNA: TGTGCCAGCAGTGAAGTTGGTCCCGTACTCGGGGGGTCCTACGAGCAGTACGTC. Encoded protein: CASSEVGPVLGGSYEQYV.

The genes are TRBV3-1 and TRBJ2-1; D call uncertain. The CDR3 has 12 amino acids. Trimming took 4 bases from V and 6 from J, leaving 7 bases between them. Germline CDR1 and CDR2: LGHDT and YNNKEL (reference sequence). The CDR3: CASSPIGNEQFF. The DNA for the CDR3 is TGTGCCAGCAGCCCCATCGGCAATGAGCAGTTCTTC.

This clonotype has ten or more counts. This sequence joins TRBV20-1 and TRBJ2-3, with D perhaps TRBD1 (7 bases). CDR1 and CDR2 from the germline V gene are DFQATT and SNEGSKA (reference sequence). V dropped 0 bases and J dropped 4 bases, with 14 bases sitting between them. The CDR3 runs to 15 residues. CDR3 residues: CSARDGPRGADTQYF. The CDR3, as DNA: TGCAGTGCTAGAGATGGGCCCAGGGGGGCAGATACGCAGTATTTT.

J is TRBJ1-5 and V is TRBV5-1; a possible D gene is TRBD1 (6 bases). The V end lost 4 bases, the J end lost 6 bases, and 17 bases lay between the germline ends. Germline V gene sequence: CDR1 SGHRS, CDR2 YFSETQ. The CDR3 is 15 amino acids. CDR3 amino acids: CASSPTGFQGQPQHF. Written as DNA, the CDR3 is TGCGCCAGCAGCCCAACAGGGTTTCAAGGTCAGCCCCAGCATTTT.

In this sample, this clonotype turned up many times. The chain uses TRBV7-8 and TRBJ2-2; no clear D gene. This CDR3 comprises 14 residues. CDR1 is SGHVS and CDR2 is FQNEAQ in the germline V gene. V was clipped by 8 bases and J by 1 base, with 11 bases between them. The CDR3 DNA reads TGTGCCAGCCAACGAAGCAAGAACACCGGGGAGCTGTTTTTT. Protein product: CASQRSKNTGELFF. Based on the CDR3 plus reference TRBV7-8 and TRBJ2-2, the full variable domain is GAGVSQSPRYKVAKRGQDVALRCDPISGHVSLFWYQQALGQGPEFLTYFQNEAQLDKSGLPSDRFFAERPEGSVSTLKIQRTQQEDSAVYLCASQRSKNTGELFFGEGSRLTVL.

This clonotype was recorded a few times. The CDR3 DNA sequence: TGTGCCAGCAGCTCATGGACAGATAATCAGCCCCAGCATTTT. Translation gives CASSSWTDNQPQHF. V usage is TRBV7-8 and J usage is TRBJ1-5, with D tentatively TRBD1 (6 bases). CDR3 length: 14 residues. Per germline, CDR1 SGHVS and CDR2 FQNEAQ. Trimming removed 4 bases at V and 4 bases at J, with 11 bases between. The full variable domain, completed using reference TRBV7-8 and TRBJ1-5, is GAGVSQSPRYKVAKRGQDVALRCDPISGHVSLFWYQQALGQGPEFLTYFQNEAQLDKSGLPSDRFFAERPEGSVSTLKIQRTQQEDSAVYLCASSSWTDNQPQHFGDGTRLSIL.

The rearrangement joins TRBV28 to TRBJ1-4; D possibly corresponds to TRBD1 (5 bases). The CDR3 has 13 residues. V shed 10 bases and J shed 2 bases, with 11 bases lying between them. CDR1 and CDR2 (germline): MDHEN, SYDVKM. CDR3 coding DNA: TGTGCCACCAGGGTCCGGACTAATGAAAAACTGTTTTTT. The encoded protein is CATRVRTNEKLFF.

This clonotype appeared many times. The chain is built from TRBV28 and TRBJ1-5; D perhaps matches TRBD1 (6 bases). Trimming removed 5 bases at V and 5 bases at J, with 10 bases between. The germline V gene has CDR1 MDHEN and CDR2 SYDVKM. The CDR3 is made up of 13 amino acids. The CDR3 DNA sequence: TGTGCCAGCAGTCCAGGGGCTGATCAGCCCCAGCATTTT. Its translation: CASSPGADQPQHF.

V and J are TRBV19 and TRBJ1-5; maybe TRBD1 (5 bases). V was cut by 6 bases and J by 9 bases, with 15 bases left in between. Germline V CDR1 and CDR2: LNHDA, SQIVND (reference sequence). The CDR3 length is 13 residues. Written as DNA, the CDR3 is TGTGCCAGTAGAGTGGTTGTTGGGGGGCCCCAGCATTTT. Protein: CASRVVVGGPQHF.

The V and J genes are TRBV5-4 and TRBJ2-5, with 8 bases that match TRBD1. There are 12 residues in the CDR3. Germline assignment: CDR1 SGHNT and CDR2 YYREEE (reference sequence). The V segment lost 6 bases and the J segment 2 bases; nucleotides outside the gene matches: 0. The CDR3 here is CASNRGQETQYF. CDR3 nucleotides: TGTGCCAGCAACAGGGGGCAAGAGACCCAGTACTTC.

This clonotype was counted only a few times. The CDR3 region is CASSRGPGEPQHF. CDR3 bases: TGTGCCAGCAGTCGCGGTCCGGGGGAGCCCCAGCATTTT. The chain combines TRBV6-1 with TRBJ1-5, with D perhaps TRBD1 (5 bases). The CDR3 is 13 residues long. CDR1 is MNHNS and CDR2 is SASEGT in the germline V gene. Trimming removed 5 bases at V and 8 bases at J, with 13 bases between.

This sequence joins TRBV24-1 and TRBJ2-2; no reliable D call. The ends were cut back, 9 bases at V and 2 bases at J, with 3 bases in the middle. Germline loops: CDR1 KGHDR, CDR2 SFDVKD. This CDR3 contains 11 residues. The DNA of the CDR3 is TGTGCCACCGGAAACACCGGGGAGCTGTTTTTT. Protein sequence: CATGNTGELFF.

This clonotype has only a few counts. This chain links TRBV28 with TRBJ2-7; D possibly corresponds to TRBD1 (7 bases). Germline assignment: CDR1 MDHEN and CDR2 SYDVKM. V lost 3 bases and J 3 bases, leaving 24 bases between the germline ends. The CDR3 sequence is 18 residues long. DNA of the CDR3: TGTGCCAGCAGTTTTCGTCTCGGGGGACAGAAAACAGGCTACGAGCAGTACTTC. It encodes CASSFRLGGQKTGYEQYF.

The chain joins TRBV7-3 to TRBJ1-1; no reliable D call. The CDR3 extends over 13 amino acids. Per the germline V gene, CDR1 is SGHTA and CDR2 is FQGTGA. Trimming stripped 4 bases from V and 7 bases from J, with 13 bases between. This CDR3 reads CASSWNQDGEAFF. The DNA of the CDR3 is TGTGCCAGCAGCTGGAATCAAGACGGTGAAGCTTTCTTT.

This clonotype came up a few times. The CDR3 sequence: CAISGTKGETQYF. Written as DNA, the CDR3 is TGTGCCATCAGCGGGACCAAAGGAGAGACCCAGTACTTC. The chain uses TRBV10-3 and TRBJ2-5, with D perhaps assigned TRBD1 or TRBD2 (5 bases each). Germline V gives CDR1 ENHRY, CDR2 SYGVKD. V was pared by 6 bases and J by 4 bases, with 12 bases between. The CDR3 length is 13 residues.